This TCR beta chain was observed in a study of neurological immune-mediated disorders. General study results and limits: There were no CDR3 amino acid sequences shared by expanded clones across subjects, a result suggesting private repertoires in all groups. TCR clonal expansion peaked in HTLV-1-associated myelopathy patients and was lowest in multiple sclerosis patients. Phylogenetically, 18 of 34 multiple sclerosis patients' repertoires fell into one related-CDR3 cluster, a possible signature.

TCRdb reprocessed the 5' RACE reads with MiXCR, giving one entry per CDR3 protein. This table holds tens of thousands of distinct CDR3 sequences, less than 4.5% found once. On this clonotype: Antigen unknown. It may be a read error: a sequence one base away is much more abundant.

The sequenced sample consisted of PBMCs. The TCR originated in a man younger than 45 with multiple sclerosis.

CDR3 sequence: CSAQKGMRGAFF. The CDR3 DNA reads as TGCAGTGCTCAAAAGGGGATGAGGGGAGCTTTCTTT. The rearrangement links TRBV20-1 to TRBJ1-1; maybe TRBD1 (5 bases). The V end lost 5 bases, the J end lost 10 bases, and 17 bases lay between the germline ends. Germline CDR1 and CDR2: DFQATT and SNEGSKA (reference sequence). This CDR3 has 12 residues.